This T cell receptor beta chain was captured by sequencing in a study of sequential checkpoint blockade in melanoma. V gave up 2 bases and J gave up 3 bases, with 14 bases separating them. Germline CDR1 reads MGHRA; CDR2 reads YSYEKL. The CDR3 covers 16 residues. TCRdb's copy holds only in-frame clones and misses some; the assay was immunoSEQ multiplex PCR. Of approximately 23,000 clones listed, 75% to 90% were seen once; the top ten hold about 27%. Treatment here: randomized to nivolumab then ipilimumab (arm A) or the reverse (arm B). Sequences were derived from CD8+ T cells sorted from blood (inferred from file names), sampled from a patient given nivolumab and ipilimumab in sequence. The chain carries TRBV4-1 and TRBJ2-1, with a possible D match to TRBD1 (5 bases). This sequence originates from a human donor with melanoma. Written as DNA, the CDR3 is TGCGCCAGCAGCCAAACAAGGGGCGAGCACTACAATGAGCAGTTCTTC. This translates into CASSQTRGEHYNEQFF.